Below are 2 T cell receptor beta chains sequenced from a single sample in a study of CD8+CD57+ T cells in acquired aplastic anemia. The use of genomic DNA as template underpinned the TCR beta VDJ and CDR3 profiling. A single record per CDR3 protein comes from TCRdb applying MiXCR to the reads. The sample has hundreds of thousands of distinct CDR3 sequences, around 72% seen once. The specimen sequenced was sorted CD4+, CD8+, or CD8+CD57+ T cells (not recorded which) from PBMCs. These TCRs come from a human donor in good health, serving as a control.

The V gene is TRBV29-1, the J gene TRBJ1-1, with D hard to call. Trimming took off 5 bases at V and 0 bases at J, with 1 base between the two ends. From germline, CDR1 is SQVTM and CDR2 ANQGSEA. CDR3 size: 10 residues. CDR3 residues: CSVMNTEAFF. The CDR3 bases are TGCAGCGTTATGAACACTGAAGCTTTCTTT. The full variable domain, in which reference TRBV29-1 and TRBJ1-1 provide the parts outside the CDR3, is SAVISQKPSRDICQRGTSLTIQCQVDSQVTMMFWYRQQPGQSLTLIATANQGSEATYESGFVIDKFPISRPNLTFSTLTVSNMSPEDSSIYLCSVMNTEAFFGQGTRLTVV.

The chain combines TRBV2 with TRBJ2-5; 11 bases are shared with TRBD1. J was trimmed by 5 bases and V by 4 bases; bases with no gene match: 6. Germline V CDR1 and CDR2: SNHLY, FYNNEI. The CDR3 has 15 amino acids. The CDR3 sequence: CASSGTGGSGETQYF. The DNA of the CDR3 is TGTGCCAGCAGTGGGACAGGGGGCAGCGGGGAGACCCAGTACTTC.